This T cell receptor (beta chain) derives from a study of shared clonotypes between healthy human individuals. Study conclusions and caveats: Represented genetic and exposure-history diversity was restricted by having few donors. Clonotype sharing among donors was expected to depend on sequencing depth.

Per the germline V gene, CDR1 is SGHDT and CDR2 is YYEEEE. This CDR3 has 15 residues. Losses at the gene ends were 5 bases for V and 8 bases for J; bases not matched to a gene: 15. As regards this clone: Antigen: not known.

Clones were sequenced by immunoSEQ multiplex PCR, and TCRdb holds only the in-frame ones, with some missing. Of roughly 2.4 million clones in the sample, approximately 96% were seen once. Sequenced input: naive CD4+ T cells sorted from blood. The subset denotes: CD45RA+ positively selected. The origin of this receptor is a man younger than 30 in good health. The chain combines TRBV5-6 with TRBJ1-2; 7 bases map to TRBD1. The CDR3 DNA reads as TGTGCCAGCAGGTCCGGCGACAGGGCCCCGGGAGGCTACACCTTC. Translating it yields CASRSGDRAPGGYTF.